Shown below are 7 T cell receptor beta chains from a single sample sequenced in a study of T cell responses to AZD1222 COVID-19 vaccine (dated by TCRdb to the early 2020s). Taken with the paper, the label for time point translates to: baseline before first vaccination. Read against the paper, the sample's treatment or condition label means: meningococcal conjugate vaccine given as trial control. Libraries were made using the immunoSEQ multiplex PCR assay. The table comes from immuneACCESS by way of TCRdb, which keeps in-frame sequences with V and J called. Part of the clones is missing from these tables; in studies checked, under half for an unresolved V gene and the rest for unknown reasons. This sample comprises 130,000 or so clones, over 90% of them detected only once. The top ten hold 0.85% to 0.95% of the sample. Specimen: peripheral blood, collected on day 0 of MenACWY control vaccination. The receptors stem from an adult in good health.

The chain has TRBV4-1 and TRBJ2-7, with D perhaps TRBD1 (5 bases). The V end lost 0 bases, the J end lost 6 bases, and 15 bases lay between the germline ends. CDR3 length: 15 amino acids. CDR1 MGHRA and CDR2 YSYEKL come from the germline V gene. The CDR3 nucleotides are TGCGCCAGCAGCCAAGATAGTCAAGGGGTCGGCGAGCAGTACTTC. Residues: CASSQDSQGVGEQYF.

The rearrangement links TRBV14 to TRBJ2-7, with D uncertain. V lost 3 bases and J 2 bases, leaving 5 bases between the germline ends. Germline V CDR1 and CDR2: SGHDN, FVKESK. The CDR3 length is 12 residues. CDR3 amino acids: CASSQDAYEQYF. In DNA, the CDR3 is TGTGCCAGCAGCCAGGACGCCTACGAGCAGTACTTC.

The chain uses TRBV27 and TRBJ2-7; 8 nucleotides line up with TRBD2. The trim removed 2 bases at V and 0 bases at J, leaving 3 bases unmatched. Per the germline V gene, CDR1 is MNHEY and CDR2 is SMNVEV (reference sequence). The CDR3 is 15 residues long. Here the CDR3 reads CASSLQSGSSYEQYF. The CDR3 DNA is TGTGCCAGCAGTTTACAGAGCGGGAGCTCCTACGAGCAGTACTTC.

The chain couples TRBV6-2 or TRBV6-3 to TRBJ1-3, with D unclear. Trimming pared 6 bases from V and 1 base from J, leaving 19 bases between. The CDR3 has 17 amino acids. Germline V lookup: CDR1 MNHEY, CDR2 SVGEGT. The CDR3 nucleotides read TGTGCCAGCAGCCGCCGTGTTGGTGCTAGTTCTGGAAACACCATATATTTT. The encoded protein is CASSRRVGASSGNTIYF.

This chain connects TRBV6-2 or TRBV6-3 to TRBJ1-1, with unresolved D. V was pared by 4 bases and J by 5 bases, with 11 bases between. Germline CDR1 MNHEY, CDR2 SVGEGT. The CDR3 sequence is 13 residues long. CDR3 DNA sequence: TGTGCCAGCAGTTCCCTGGGCCTGACTGAAGCTTTCTTT. Residues: CASSSLGLTEAFF.

The chain carries TRBV7-2 and TRBJ2-7, with no clear D. The CDR3 runs 13 residues. The V gene lost 2 bases and the J gene lost 7 bases, with 12 bases spanning the gap. Looked up from germline, CDR1 is SGHTA and CDR2 is FQGNSA. This CDR3 reads CASSLRSGREQYF. CDR3 sequence (DNA): TGTGCCAGCAGCTTAAGGTCGGGCAGGGAGCAGTACTTC.

The J gene is TRBJ1-5, the V gene TRBV20-1, with 7 bases matching TRBD1. The CDR3 contains 14 residues. V shed 3 bases and J 3 bases; nucleotides not matched to a gene: 5. Germline CDR1 reads DFQATT; CDR2 reads SNEGSKA (reference sequence). Written as DNA, the CDR3 is TGCAGTGCTAGTTCAGGGGGGATCAATCAGCCCCAGCATTTT. Amino acid sequence: CSASSGGINQPQHF.